This record concerns one T cell receptor (beta chain) sequence. Its specificity is not known. This entry comes from a study of T cell responses to AZD1222 COVID-19 vaccine. Only in-frame clones appear in the TCRdb table, and some are missing; sequencing was by immunoSEQ multiplex PCR. The profile shows about 110,000 clones, approximately 89% of them singletons. The study, taken as a whole, reports: White British people made up most donors, females outnumbered males, and clonal diversity was possibly underestimated. Repertoires in all cases were sampled only once the peak T cell response had passed.

V shed 2 bases and J 7 bases; nucleotides not matched to a gene: 3. The CDR3 is 14 amino acids. CDR1 and CDR2 (germline): MNHEY, SMNVEV (reference sequence). This receptor was obtained from an adult in good health. The chain joins TRBV27 to TRBJ2-1, with TRBD1 matching 9 bases. The material was peripheral blood, obtained on day 0 of MenACWY control vaccination. CDR3: CASSLGTGRNEQFF. Written as DNA, the CDR3 is TGTGCCAGCAGTTTAGGGACAGGGAGAAATGAGCAGTTCTTC.